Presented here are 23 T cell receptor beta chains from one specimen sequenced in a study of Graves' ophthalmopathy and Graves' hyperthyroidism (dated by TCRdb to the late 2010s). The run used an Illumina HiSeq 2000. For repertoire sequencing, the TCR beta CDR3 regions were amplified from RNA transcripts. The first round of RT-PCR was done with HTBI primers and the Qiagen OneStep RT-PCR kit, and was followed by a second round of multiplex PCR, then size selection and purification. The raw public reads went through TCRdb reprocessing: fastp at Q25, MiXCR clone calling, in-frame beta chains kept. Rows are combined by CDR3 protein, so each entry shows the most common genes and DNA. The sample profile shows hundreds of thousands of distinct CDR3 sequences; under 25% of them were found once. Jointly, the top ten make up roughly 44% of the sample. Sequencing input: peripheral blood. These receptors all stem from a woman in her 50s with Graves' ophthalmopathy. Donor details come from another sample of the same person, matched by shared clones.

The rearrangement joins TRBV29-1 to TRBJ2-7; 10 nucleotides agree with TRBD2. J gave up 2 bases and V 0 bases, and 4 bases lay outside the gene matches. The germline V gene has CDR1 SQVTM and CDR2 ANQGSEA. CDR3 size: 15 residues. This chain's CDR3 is CSVEDFLAGAYEQYF. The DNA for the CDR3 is TGCAGCGTTGAAGATTTCCTAGCGGGAGCCTACGAGCAGTACTTC.

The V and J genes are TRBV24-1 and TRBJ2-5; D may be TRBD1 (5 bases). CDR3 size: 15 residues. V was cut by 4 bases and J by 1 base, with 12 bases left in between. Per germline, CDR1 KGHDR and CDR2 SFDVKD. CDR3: CATSDRTLLQETQYF. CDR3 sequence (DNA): TGTGCCACCAGTGACCGGACACTTCTCCAAGAGACCCAGTACTTC.

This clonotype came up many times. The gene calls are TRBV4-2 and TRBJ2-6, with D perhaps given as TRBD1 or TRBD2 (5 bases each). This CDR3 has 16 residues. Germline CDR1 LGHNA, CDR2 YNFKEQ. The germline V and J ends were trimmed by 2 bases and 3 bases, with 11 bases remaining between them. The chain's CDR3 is CASSQPQGRGANVLTF. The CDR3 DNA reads TGTGCCAGCAGCCAACCTCAGGGACGTGGGGCCAACGTCCTGACTTTC.

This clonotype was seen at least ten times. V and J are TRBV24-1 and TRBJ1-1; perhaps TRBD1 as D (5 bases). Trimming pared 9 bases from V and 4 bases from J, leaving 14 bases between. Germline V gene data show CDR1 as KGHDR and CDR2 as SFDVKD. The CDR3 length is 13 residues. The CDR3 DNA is TGTGCCACCCCGGGGACCGCGGGCACTGAAGCTTTCTTT. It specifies CATPGTAGTEAFF.

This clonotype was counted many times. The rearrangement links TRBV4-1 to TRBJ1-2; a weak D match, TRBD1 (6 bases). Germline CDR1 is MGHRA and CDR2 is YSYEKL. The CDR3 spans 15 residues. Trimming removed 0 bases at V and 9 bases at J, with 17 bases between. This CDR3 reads CASSQEETGSMSYTF. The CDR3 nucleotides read TGCGCCAGCAGCCAAGAGGAGACAGGTTCTATGAGCTACACCTTC.

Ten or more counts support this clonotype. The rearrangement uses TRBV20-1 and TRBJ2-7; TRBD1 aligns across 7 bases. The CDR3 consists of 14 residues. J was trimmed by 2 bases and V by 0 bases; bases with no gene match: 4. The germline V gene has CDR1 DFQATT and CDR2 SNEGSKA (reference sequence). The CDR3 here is CSARDVQGAYEQYF. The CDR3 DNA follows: TGCAGTGCTAGAGATGTTCAGGGGGCCTACGAGCAGTACTTC.

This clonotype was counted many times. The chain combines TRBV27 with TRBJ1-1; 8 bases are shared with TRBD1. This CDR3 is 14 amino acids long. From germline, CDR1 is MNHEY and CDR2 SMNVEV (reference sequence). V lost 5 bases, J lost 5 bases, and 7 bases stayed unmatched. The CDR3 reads CASSPGTGRTEAFF. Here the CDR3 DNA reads TGTGCCAGCAGTCCTGGGACAGGTAGGACTGAAGCTTTCTTT.

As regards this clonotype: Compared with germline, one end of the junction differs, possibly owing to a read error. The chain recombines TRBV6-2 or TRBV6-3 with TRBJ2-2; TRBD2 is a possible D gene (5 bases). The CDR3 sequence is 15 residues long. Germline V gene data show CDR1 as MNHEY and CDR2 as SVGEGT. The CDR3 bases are TGTGCCAACAGTTACGGAGGCGGACGGACCGGGGAGCTGTTTTTT. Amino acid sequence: CANSYGGGRTGELFF.

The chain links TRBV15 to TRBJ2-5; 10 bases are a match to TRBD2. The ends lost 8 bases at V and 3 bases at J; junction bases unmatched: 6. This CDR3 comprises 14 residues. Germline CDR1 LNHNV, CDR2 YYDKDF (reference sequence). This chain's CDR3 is CATESGRAEETQYF. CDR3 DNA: TGTGCCACCGAAAGCGGGAGGGCCGAAGAGACCCAGTACTTC.

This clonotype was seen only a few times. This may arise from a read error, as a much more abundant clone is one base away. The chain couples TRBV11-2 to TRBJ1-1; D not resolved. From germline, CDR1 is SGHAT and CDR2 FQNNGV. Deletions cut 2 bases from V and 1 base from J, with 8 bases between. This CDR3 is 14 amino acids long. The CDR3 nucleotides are TGTGCCAGCAGCTTAAGTAGGGCGAACACTGAAGCTTTCTTT. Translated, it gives CASSLSRANTEAFF. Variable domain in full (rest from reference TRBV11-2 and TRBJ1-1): EAGVAQSPRYKIIEKRQSVAFWCNPISGHATLYWYQQILGQGPKLLIQFQNNGVVDDSQLPKDRFSAERLKGVDSTLKIQPAKLEDSAVYLCASSLSRANTEAFFGQGTRLTVV.

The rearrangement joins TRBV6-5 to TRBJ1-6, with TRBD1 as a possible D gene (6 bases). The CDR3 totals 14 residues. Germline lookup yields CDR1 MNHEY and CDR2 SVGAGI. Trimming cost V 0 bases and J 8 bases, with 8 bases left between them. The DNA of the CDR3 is TGTGCCAGCAGTTACTCATCAGGGGATTCACCCCTCCACTTT. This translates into CASSYSSGDSPLHF.

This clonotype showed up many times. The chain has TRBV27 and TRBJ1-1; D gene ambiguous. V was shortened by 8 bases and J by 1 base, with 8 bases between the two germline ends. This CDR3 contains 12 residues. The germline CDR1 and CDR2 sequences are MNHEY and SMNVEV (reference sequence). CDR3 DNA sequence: TGTGCCAGCGGTTGGGCGAACACTGAAGCTTTCTTT. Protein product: CASGWANTEAFF.

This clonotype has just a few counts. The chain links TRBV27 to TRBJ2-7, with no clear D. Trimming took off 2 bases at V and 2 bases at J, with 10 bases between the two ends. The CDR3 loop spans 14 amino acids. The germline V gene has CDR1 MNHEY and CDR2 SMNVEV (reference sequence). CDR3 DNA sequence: TGTGCCAGCAGTTTACTCTCTAAAACCTACGAGCAGTACTTC. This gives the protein CASSLLSKTYEQYF.

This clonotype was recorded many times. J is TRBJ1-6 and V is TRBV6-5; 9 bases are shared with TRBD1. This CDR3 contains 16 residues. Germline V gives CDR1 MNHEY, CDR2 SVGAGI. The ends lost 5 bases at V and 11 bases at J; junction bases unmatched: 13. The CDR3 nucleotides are TGTGCCAGCAGTAGCCCGGGACAGGGTACTACTCCACCCCTCCACTTT. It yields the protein CASSSPGQGTTPPLHF.

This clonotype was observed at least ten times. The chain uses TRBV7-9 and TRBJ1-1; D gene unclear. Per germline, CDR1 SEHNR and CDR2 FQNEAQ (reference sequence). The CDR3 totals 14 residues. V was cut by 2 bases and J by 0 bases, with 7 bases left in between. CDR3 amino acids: CASSLSRLNTEAFF. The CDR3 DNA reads TGTGCCAGCAGCTTAAGTAGATTGAACACTGAAGCTTTCTTT.

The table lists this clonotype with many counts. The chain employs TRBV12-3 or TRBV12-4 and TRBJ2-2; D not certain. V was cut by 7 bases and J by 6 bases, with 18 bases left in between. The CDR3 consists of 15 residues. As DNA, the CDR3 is TGTGCCAGCACCTCCCCCCGGGTGGGCTCCGGGGAGCTGTTTTTT. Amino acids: CASTSPRVGSGELFF.

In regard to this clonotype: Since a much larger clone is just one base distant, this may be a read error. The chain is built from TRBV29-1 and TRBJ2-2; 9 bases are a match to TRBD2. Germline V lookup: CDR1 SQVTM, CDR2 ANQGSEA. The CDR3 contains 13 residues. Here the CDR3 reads CRSGRSLAWELFF. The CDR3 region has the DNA TGCAGGAGCGGGAGGTCCCTGGCCTGGGAGCTGTTTTTT.

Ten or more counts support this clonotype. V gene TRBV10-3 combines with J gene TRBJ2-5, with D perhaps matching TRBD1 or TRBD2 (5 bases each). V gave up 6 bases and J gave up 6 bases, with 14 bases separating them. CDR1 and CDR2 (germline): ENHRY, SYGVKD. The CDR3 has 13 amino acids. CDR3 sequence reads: CAISTWDGQTQYF. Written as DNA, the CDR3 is TGTGCCATCAGCACGTGGGACGGGCAGACCCAGTACTTC.

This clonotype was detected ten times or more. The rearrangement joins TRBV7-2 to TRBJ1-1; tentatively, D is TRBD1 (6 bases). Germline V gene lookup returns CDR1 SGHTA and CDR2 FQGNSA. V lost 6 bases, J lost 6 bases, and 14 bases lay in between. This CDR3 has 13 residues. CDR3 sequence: CASSRTVESEAFF. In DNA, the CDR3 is TGTGCCAGCAGTAGGACAGTAGAATCTGAAGCTTTCTTT.

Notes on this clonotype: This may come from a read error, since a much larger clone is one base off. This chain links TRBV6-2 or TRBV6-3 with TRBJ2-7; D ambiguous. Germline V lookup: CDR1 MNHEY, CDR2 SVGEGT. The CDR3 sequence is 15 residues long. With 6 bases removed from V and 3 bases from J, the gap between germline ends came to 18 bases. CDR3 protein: CASSPSGISNYEQYF. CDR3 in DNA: TGTGCCAGCAGCCCATCGGGCATCTCGAACTACGAGCAGTACTTC.

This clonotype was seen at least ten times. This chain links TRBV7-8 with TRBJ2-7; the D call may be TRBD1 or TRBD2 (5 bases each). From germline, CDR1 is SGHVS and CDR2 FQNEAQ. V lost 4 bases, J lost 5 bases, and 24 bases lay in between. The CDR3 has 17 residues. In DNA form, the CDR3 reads TGTGCCAGCAGCTACCCCTCCACGGGGCTTTTGGTCGACGAGCAGTACTTC. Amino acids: CASSYPSTGLLVDEQYF.

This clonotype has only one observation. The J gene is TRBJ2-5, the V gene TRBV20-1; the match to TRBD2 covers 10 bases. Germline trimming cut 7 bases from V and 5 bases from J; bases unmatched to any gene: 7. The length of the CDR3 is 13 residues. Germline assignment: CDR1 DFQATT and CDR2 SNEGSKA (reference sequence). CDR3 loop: CSESGRAKETQYF. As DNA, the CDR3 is TGCAGTGAAAGCGGGAGGGCCAAGGAGACCCAGTACTTC.

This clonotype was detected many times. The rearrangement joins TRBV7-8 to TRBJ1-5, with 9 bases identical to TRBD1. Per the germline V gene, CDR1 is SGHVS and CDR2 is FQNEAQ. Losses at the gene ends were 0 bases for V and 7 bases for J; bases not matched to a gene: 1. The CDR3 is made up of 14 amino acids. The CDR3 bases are TGTGCCAGCAGCTTAGCGGACAGGGGCCAGCCCCAGCATTTT. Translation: CASSLADRGQPQHF. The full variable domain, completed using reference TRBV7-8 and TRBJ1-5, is GAGVSQSPRYKVAKRGQDVALRCDPISGHVSLFWYQQALGQGPEFLTYFQNEAQLDKSGLPSDRFFAERPEGSVSTLKIQRTQQEDSAVYLCASSLADRGQPQHFGDGTRLSIL.